What follows describes a single T cell receptor beta chain. TCRdb keeps only in-frame clones here, not all; method: immunoSEQ multiplex PCR. Here the sample spans a few hundred thousand clones, over 75% being singletons. The data originate from a study of Ad26.COV2.S vaccination and SARS-CoV-2 variants. The germline V gene encodes CDR1 SGHRS and CDR2 YFSETQ. The CDR3 contains 15 residues. Trimming pared 1 base from V and 6 bases from J, leaving 15 bases between. Documented treatment: around 19 received Ad26.COV2.S at low or high dose, single or two shots; several received placebo; per-sample allocation not given. Sampling was done on day 63 after the first vaccine or placebo injection. A Boston donor was an adult aged 18-55 years. SARS-CoV-2 spike from the Wuhan strain was encoded by the vaccine, an Ad26 vector.

Source: peripheral blood, taken in a trial of Ad26.COV2.S vaccine versus placebo. The receptor comes from a person between 18 and 65 years old who received the Ad26.COV2.S COVID-19 vaccine or a placebo. The rearrangement uses TRBV5-1 and TRBJ2-3; D possibly corresponds to TRBD1 (5 bases). CDR3 DNA sequence: TGCGCCAGCAGCTTGAACAGGCCCAGTCCCGATACGCAGTATTTT. Its protein product is CASSLNRPSPDTQYF.